This T cell receptor beta chain was captured in a study of shared clonotypes between healthy human individuals. Study-wide background: CD4 naive cells filled three plates per donor, CD4 memory three, CD8 naive two and CD8 memory one.

Whole-study results and caveats: Clonotype sharing among donors was thought likely to change with sequencing depth. Limited genetic and exposure-history diversity came from having few donors.

The V end was cut by 0 bases, the J end by 10 bases, with 11 bases between. The CDR3 loop spans 13 amino acids. The V gene's germline CDR1 is SGHRS and CDR2 YFSETQ. With respect to this clone: The antigen is undetermined.

In the sorted-subset replicate PCRs, 150 to 200 ng DNA, 25,000 to 30,000 T cell genomes, was used. Sequenced by immunoSEQ multiplex PCR; TCRdb stores in-frame clones only, minus some. Of some 2.1 million clones in the sample, roughly 94% were seen once. This chain connects TRBV5-1 to TRBJ2-1, with unresolved D. The origin of this receptor is a man in his late teens or twenties in good health. What was sequenced was naive CD4+ T cells sorted from blood. Subset in this sample: CD45RA+ positively selected. The chain's CDR3 is CASSLGPAREQFF. The CDR3 region has the DNA TGCGCCAGCAGCTTGGGACCCGCCCGGGAGCAGTTCTTC.